This TCR beta chain is from a study of T cells after yellow fever vaccination. Study results and limitations: The secondary response was weaker but peaked faster, day 5 versus 15.

TCRdb ran MiXCR on the 5' RACE reads and lists one entry per CDR3 protein. The sample includes 110,000 to 150,000 distinct CDR3 sequences, around 6.3% of them seen just once. The sample holds many counts of this clonotype. The target antigen is unknown. Germline values: CDR1 LGHDT, CDR2 YNNKEL (reference sequence). V lost 5 bases, J lost 7 bases, and 4 bases stayed unmatched. The CDR3 runs 13 residues. The sequenced sample was CD4+ T cells sorted from PBMCs, obtained 10 days after the yellow fever booster vaccination. V and J are TRBV3-1 and TRBJ1-3, with TRBD1 identical over 8 bases. This clonotype originated in a man between 25 and 39 years old who received the YFV17D yellow fever vaccine. The CDR3 loop reads CASSADRANTIYF. The CDR3 region has the DNA TGTGCCAGCAGCGCGGACAGGGCTAACACCATATATTTT.